This T cell receptor beta chain emerged from a study of control samples from healthy donors and cancer patients. CDR1 is SGHRS and CDR2 is YFSETQ in the germline V gene. V trimming: 4 bases; J trimming: 6 bases; junction bases outside the gene matches: 13. This CDR3 has 18 amino acids. Assay: immunoSEQ multiplex PCR; the TCRdb copy retains only in-frame clones and omits some. This table holds roughly 80,000 clones, 85% to 90% found once. The chain combines TRBV5-1 with TRBJ2-1; 13 bases line up with TRBD2. This sequence was found in a woman aged 55 to 70 with head and neck cancer. Sequenced sample: PBMCs. This CDR3 reads CASSAVWTSGSSANEQFF. CDR3 sequence (DNA): TGCGCCAGCAGCGCAGTCTGGACTAGCGGGAGCAGCGCCAATGAGCAGTTCTTC.